The entry that follows covers one T cell receptor (beta chain) sequence. No cognate antigen has been identified for it. No quality values exist for individual bases; no much larger clone is one base distant. This record belongs to a study of blood T cell repertoires in COVID-19 (dated by TCRdb to 2018 to 2020). Broadly, across the study: Samples covering the acute and convalescent phases of COVID-19 were provided by collaborators in the United States, Italy and Spain. The prospective study material was composed of cDNA or gDNA derived from T cells, B-cell-depleted T cells, or PBMCs. Subjects who had been exposed to COVID-19, were actively infected with it, or had recovered from it provided the deeply sampled blood TCRbeta repertoires that made up the dataset. A freely available public database, intended as a resource for researchers studying the immune response to SARS-CoV-2, is where the repertoires were released. The samples were drawn from two sources: the first 160 participants of the ongoing ImmuneRACE study, and 950 to 1,500 subjects contributed by 6 global collaborators. The sample metadata nearly always contained a de-identified subject ID, COVID-19 status, age in years and sex. Where HLA class I and class II types were available, the types were taken from metadata supplied by the sample provider, not from assay-based typing. Study-wide findings and limitations: The quantity of clinical and demographic metadata differed by source and by participant and was supplied without curation.

The CDR3 runs 14 amino acids, cysteine and phenylalanine included. Only the CDR3 DNA stays, 42 bases, in frame from base 1. TCRbeta CDR3 regions were amplified from genomic DNA using the immunoSEQ Assay, a bias-controlled multiplex PCR. In the paper's pipeline: The number of nucleated cells in each sample was estimated by amplification of reference gene primers within the assay. To quantify the absolute abundance of each unique TCRbeta CDR3 rearrangement, sequence reads were collapsed and filtered. For each sample, productive Simpson clonality was calculated as the square root of Simpson's diversity index over productive rearrangements. TCRdb's version of the immuneACCESS table is confined to in-frame rearrangements and falls short of the full clone set. An unresolved V gene accounts for under half of the shortfall where checked; the remainder is of unknown origin. The V and J calls and clone size were taken over from that table, and D and trimming were inferred from the DNA. This sample gives some 300,000 clones in total; around 90% of them show up just once. About 1% of the sample is taken by the ten largest.

Participants in the prospective study were enrolled through a virtual design, were aged about 18 to 89 years, and lived in roughly 24 United States geographic areas. Cohort assignment in the prospective study relied on participant-reported clinical history from a screening survey and a study questionnaire. ImmuneRACE Cohort 3 recovered participants were defined by two consecutive negative NP/OP PCR tests, healthcare professional clearance, or symptom resolution. Each participant in the prospective study had whole blood, serum and a nasopharyngeal or oropharyngeal swab collected by mobile phlebotomists. Over a roughly two-month period, participants in the prospective study had the option of providing additional blood draws and questionnaires. Before DNA extraction, blood samples from the prospective study were shipped at room temperature or frozen.

The receptor was isolated from a woman in her 30s who had recovered from COVID-19. The rearranged chain carries TRBV12-2 and TRBJ1-1; the table's D call of TRBD1 was not tested on the DNA. TRBV12-2 is described as a pseudogene. The sequenced material came from PBMCs or T cells enriched from blood (not recorded which). The DNA sequence follows: TGTGCAAGTCGCCCTAACAGGGGCGAGTCTGAAGCTTTCTTT. Its protein is CASRPNRGESEAFF.